Presented here are 7 T cell receptor beta chains from one specimen sequenced in a study of cytomegalovirus exposure and HLA in healthy donors. Amplification used 60 Vbeta primers and 13 Jbeta primers. Data came from immunoSEQ multiplex PCR; TCRdb stores just in-frame clones and leaves some out. The profile shows about 190,000 clones, around 80% of them singletons. What was sequenced was PBMCs. The origin of the receptors is a woman aged 18-29 years in good health and CMV-seronegative.

This clone was seen just once. The chain uses TRBV4-1 and TRBJ1-3, with D uncertain. Looked up from germline, CDR1 is MGHRA and CDR2 is YSYEKL. V lost 10 bases, J lost 4 bases, and 8 bases lay in between. There are 11 residues in the CDR3. Written as DNA, the CDR3 is TGCGCCACCGGGTGGGGAAACACCATATATTTT. Translation: CATGWGNTIYF.

CDR3 protein: CASGRDRHYEQYF. For the CDR3, the DNA is TGTGCCAGCGGCCGGGACAGACATTACGAGCAGTACTTC. The rearrangement links TRBV6-5 to TRBJ2-7; 7 bases align to TRBD1. This CDR3 contains 13 residues. V trimming: 8 bases; J trimming: 4 bases; junction bases outside the gene matches: 8. Looked up from germline, CDR1 is MNHEY and CDR2 is SVGAGI.

This clone was detected only once. The rearrangement uses TRBV7-2 and TRBJ2-3; a weak D match, TRBD2 (6 bases). Trimming pared 2 bases from V and 0 bases from J, leaving 9 bases between. The germline gives CDR1 SGHTA, CDR2 FQGNSA. CDR3 length: 15 residues. The CDR3 DNA reads as TGTGCCAGCAGCTTATCGCGGGGTAGCACAGATACGCAGTATTTT. Protein sequence: CASSLSRGSTDTQYF.

Only one count was recorded for this clone. The chain recombines TRBV7-9 with TRBJ1-1; D is undetermined. The CDR3 runs to 14 residues. CDR1 and CDR2 (germline): SEHNR, FQNEAQ (reference sequence). V lost 3 bases to trimming and J lost 7 bases, with 15 bases between them. The CDR3 region has the DNA TGTGCCAGCAGCTTTACAACGACGGGAGTTGAAGCTTTCTTT. It encodes CASSFTTTGVEAFF.

There are a few counts of this clone. CDR3 nucleotides: TGTGCCAGCAGCGACACTCTCTATACGCAGTATTTT. Translated: CASSDTLYTQYF. The chain employs TRBV6-1 and TRBJ2-3; D ambiguous. Germline lookup yields CDR1 MNHNS and CDR2 SASEGT. V was trimmed by 6 bases and J by 7 bases, leaving 11 bases between them. The CDR3 sequence is 12 residues long.

The chain carries TRBV23-1 and TRBJ2-5, with 7 bases identical to TRBD1. TRBV23-1 is marked as an open reading frame, function uncertain. V lost 3 bases to trimming and J lost 1 base; unmatched junction nucleotides: 5. The CDR3 runs 15 residues. CDR3 sequence reads: CASSQYRGIQETQYF. CDR3 nucleotide sequence: TGCGCCAGCAGTCAGTACAGGGGCATCCAAGAGACCCAGTACTTC.

The chain has TRBV5-5 and TRBJ1-5; 11 nucleotides match TRBD1. Germline lookup yields CDR1 SGHKS and CDR2 YYEKEE (reference sequence). After removal of 0 bases from V and 4 bases from J, the junction contained 3 bases not matched to a gene. The CDR3 spans 16 residues. In DNA form, the CDR3 reads TGTGCCAGCAGCTTGGGGACAGGGGGCTGGAATCAGCCCCAGCATTTT. Amino acids: CASSLGTGGWNQPQHF.